This T cell receptor (beta chain) emerged from a study of T cells in women clearing cervical HPV infection. The wider study: Controls gave blood once infection was undetectable; cases at lesion identification. With HLA typing for only a few women, HLA confounding remains possible. Study results and limitations: Controls had more TRBV6-7 (approximately 0.16%) than cases (approximately 0.11%).

Turning to this clone: What it binds is not known. The read finishes 3 residues shy of the CDR3 end, and the germline J gene is used to complete it.

Some clones are missing from TCRdb's copy, which holds only in-frame ones; the method was immunoSEQ multiplex PCR. Its clone listing holds under 20,000 clones. All donors had a single incident cervical HPV16 infection, not prevalent. Germline V gives CDR1 SGHDT, CDR2 YYEEEE. The junction had 10 bases not matched to a gene; V was cut back by 3 bases and J by 5 bases. The CDR3 has 15 amino acids. This chain connects TRBV5-6 to TRBJ2-5, with 7 bases fitting TRBD1. The source is a woman aged 18-70 years with a cervical HPV16 infection that either progressed to CIN3+ or cleared (not recorded which). Sequencing was performed on blood buffy coat. The covered CDR3 bases are TGTGCCAGCAGCTCGACAGACAGGGCAGGCGAGACC. It encodes CASSSTDRAGET. The entire CDR3 is CASSSTDRAGETQYF.